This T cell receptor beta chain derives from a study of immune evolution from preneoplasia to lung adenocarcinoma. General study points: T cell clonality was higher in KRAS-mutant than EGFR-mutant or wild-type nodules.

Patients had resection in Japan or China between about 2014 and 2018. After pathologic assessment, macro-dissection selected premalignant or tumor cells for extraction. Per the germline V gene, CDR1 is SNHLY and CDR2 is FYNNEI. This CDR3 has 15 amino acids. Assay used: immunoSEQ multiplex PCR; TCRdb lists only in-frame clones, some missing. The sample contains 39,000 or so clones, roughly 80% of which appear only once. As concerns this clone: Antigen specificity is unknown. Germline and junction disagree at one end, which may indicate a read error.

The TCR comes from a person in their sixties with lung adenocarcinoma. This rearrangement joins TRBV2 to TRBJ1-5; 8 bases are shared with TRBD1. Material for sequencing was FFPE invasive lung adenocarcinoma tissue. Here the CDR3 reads CASKRTGNGNQPQHF. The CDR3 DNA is TGTGCGAGCAAACGGACAGGGAATGGCAATCAGCCCCAGCATTTT.